This T cell receptor beta chain is drawn from a study of Ad26.COV2.S vaccination and SARS-CoV-2 variants (dated by TCRdb to the early 2020s). With regard to the full study: Vaccine-arm donors came from COV1001, a multicentre, randomized, double-blind, placebo-controlled phase I-IIa trial of Ad26.COV2.S in healthy adults. The TCR-sequenced set comprised about 30 samples: some 20 Ad26.COV2.S vaccine recipients, 5 placebo recipients and 8 SARS-CoV-2 convalescent individuals. Participants in the trial were split at random into five groups of five each, receiving low-dose or high-dose Ad26.COV2.S once or twice, or else placebo on both occasions. Sequencing of the TCRbeta repertoire served to evaluate the specificity and breadth of SARS-CoV-2-reactive T cell receptors following Ad26.COV2.S vaccination. Investigators did not know the trial group allocation while performing experiments and assessing outcomes. Ad26.COV2.S was given intramuscularly at 5x10^10 or 1x10^11 viral particles, as a single shot or as two shots 56 days apart.

In light of the paper, this sample's treatment or condition label describes: approximately 18 received Ad26.COV2.S at low or high dose, single or two shots; about 5 received placebo; per-sample allocation not given. Repertoires of vaccine and placebo recipients were sequenced from samples taken on day 63 after the first injection. In Cohort 1b, about two dozen adults aged 18-55 years were enrolled at a single site in Boston, USA, between 29 July and 7 August 2020. As a vaccine, Ad26.COV2.S was a replication-incompetent adenovirus type 26 vector that expressed a prefusion-stabilized SARS-CoV-2 spike protein derived from the original Wuhan strain. From its cysteine to its phenylalanine, the CDR3 spans 18 amino acids. The DNA shown is the 54-base CDR3, in frame from base 1. CDR1 and CDR2 (LNHDA, SQIVND) derive from the germline V gene (reference sequence). Unmatched junction bases come to 10, with V trimmed by 3 bases and J by 0 bases.

Notes on this clone: Its antigen specificity is not known. Base qualities are not at hand, and no much larger clone is one base apart.

The study at large found these results: The study was not powered to compare responses between vaccine doses or regimens. After vaccination, substantial breadth of spike-specific CD8+ and CD4+ T cell responses was reported. The authors noted that the TCR breadth and depth analyses may have underestimated total T cell responses. Higher spike-specific TCR breadth was observed in Ad26.COV2.S recipients than in placebo recipients (P = 0.0014). Comparable non-spike TCR breadth was observed between vaccine and placebo recipients, consistent with only spike being contained in the vaccine.

TCRbeta CDR3 regions were sequenced with the immunoSEQ Assay. After extraction, genomic DNA underwent amplification by bias-controlled multiplex PCR, followed by high-throughput sequencing. Concerning the study's data processing: To quantify the absolute abundance of every unique TCRbeta CDR3 region, sequences were collapsed and filtered. T cell fraction was estimated by normalization of TCRbeta template counts to usable DNA, with usable DNA being measured through amplification of reference genes present in all nucleated cells. Repertoire TCRs were annotated as SARS-CoV-2-specific by exact matching of V gene, CDR3 amino acid sequence and J gene to a known reactive TCR set. The reference SARS-CoV-2 TCR set came from MIRA and was filtered for enrichment in COVID-19-positive ImmuneCODE repertoires, removing public or cross-reactive TCRs. Drawing on the MIRA antigens, annotated TCRs were analysed further at the level of specific ORF or position within ORF. Breadth was defined as the number of annotated unique rearrangements divided by the total number of unique productive rearrangements, and depth was defined as the summed frequency of the annotated unique rearrangements. Two-sided Wilcoxon rank-sum tests were applied when comparing TCR breadth between groups. TCRdb re-hosts the immuneACCESS table, in-frame sequences only. Its copies lack some clones; in the studies checked, an unresolved V gene accounts for under half of them, and the cause for the rest is not known. V and J calls and clone size come straight from that table; D and trimming were deduced from the DNA. A total of about 350,000 clones appear in this sample, roughly 91% of them only once. Roughly 3.1% of the sample goes to the ten largest clones.

The V and J genes are TRBV19 and TRBJ2-4; TRBD1 fits 8 bases in the junction. The clonotype comes from a person aged 18-60 years who received the Ad26.COV2.S COVID-19 vaccine or a placebo. The sample in question was peripheral blood, obtained in a trial of Ad26.COV2.S vaccine versus placebo. The DNA reads TGTGCCAGTAGTATTTTTAGTAACAGGGGGATAGCCAAAAACATTCAGTACTTC. Translated, this is CASSIFSNRGIAKNIQYF.